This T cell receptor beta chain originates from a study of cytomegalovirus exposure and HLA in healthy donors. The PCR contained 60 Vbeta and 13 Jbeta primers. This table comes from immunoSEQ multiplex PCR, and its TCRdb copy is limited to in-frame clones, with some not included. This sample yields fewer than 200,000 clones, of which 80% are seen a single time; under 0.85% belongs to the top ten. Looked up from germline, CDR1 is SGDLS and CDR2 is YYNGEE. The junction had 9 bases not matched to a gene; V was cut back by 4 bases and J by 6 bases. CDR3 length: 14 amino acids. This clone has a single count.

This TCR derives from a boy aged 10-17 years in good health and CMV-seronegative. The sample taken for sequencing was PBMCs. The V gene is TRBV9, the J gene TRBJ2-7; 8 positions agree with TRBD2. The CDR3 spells CASSPHPGGSEQYF. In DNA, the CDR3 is TGTGCCAGCAGCCCACACCCGGGGGGGTCCGAGCAGTACTTC.